Presented here are 2 T cell receptor beta chains from one specimen sequenced in a study of CD8 T cells in Susac syndrome. cDNA came from about 0.51 to 1 ug RNA primed by random hexamers. TCRdb analysed the immunoSEQ multiplex PCR reads with MiXCR anew, one entry per CDR3 protein. The table includes around 300,000 distinct CDR3 sequences, about 82% detected once. Sequenced material: CD8+ T cells from PBMCs. The origin of the receptors is a human donor with multiple sclerosis.

This clonotype was found once. The genes are TRBV27 and TRBJ2-1, with TRBD2 identical over 7 bases. The CDR3 contains 14 residues. Losses at the gene ends were 4 bases for V and 9 bases for J; bases not matched to a gene: 9. CDR1 MNHEY and CDR2 SMNVEV come from the germline V gene (reference sequence). In nucleotides, the CDR3 is TGTGCCAGCAGTTGGGACTACCCTGGAGGTGAGCAGTTCTTC. It yields the protein CASSWDYPGGEQFF.

This chain connects TRBV28 to TRBJ1-5; weak D call: TRBD1 (6 bases). Germline V gene data show CDR1 as MDHEN and CDR2 as SYDVKM. The CDR3 is 13 amino acids. The CDR3 protein is CAGQRRGNQPQHF. The CDR3 DNA is TGTGCTGGACAGCGGAGGGGCAATCAGCCCCAGCATTTT.